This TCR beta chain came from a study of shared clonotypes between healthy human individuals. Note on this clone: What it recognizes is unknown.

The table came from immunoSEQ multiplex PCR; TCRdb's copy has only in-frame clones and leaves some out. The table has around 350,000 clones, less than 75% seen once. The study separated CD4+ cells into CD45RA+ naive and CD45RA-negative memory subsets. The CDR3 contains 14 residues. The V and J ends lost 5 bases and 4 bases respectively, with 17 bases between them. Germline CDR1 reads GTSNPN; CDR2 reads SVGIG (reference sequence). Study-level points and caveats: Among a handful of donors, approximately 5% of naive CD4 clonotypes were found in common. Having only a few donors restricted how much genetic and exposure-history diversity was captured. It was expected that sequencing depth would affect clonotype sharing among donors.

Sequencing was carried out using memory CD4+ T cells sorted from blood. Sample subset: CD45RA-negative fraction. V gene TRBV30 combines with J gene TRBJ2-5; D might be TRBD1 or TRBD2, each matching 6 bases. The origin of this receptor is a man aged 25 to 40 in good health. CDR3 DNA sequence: TGTGCCTGGGCATTACAGGGAGGAGTAGAGACCCAGTACTTC. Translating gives CAWALQGGVETQYF. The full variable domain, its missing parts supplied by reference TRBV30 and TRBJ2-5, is SQTIHQWPATLVQPVGSPLSLECTVEGTSNPNLYWYRQAAGRGLQLLFYSVGIGQISSEVPQNLSASRPQDRQFILSSKKLLLSDSGFYLCAWALQGGVETQYFGPGTRLLVL.